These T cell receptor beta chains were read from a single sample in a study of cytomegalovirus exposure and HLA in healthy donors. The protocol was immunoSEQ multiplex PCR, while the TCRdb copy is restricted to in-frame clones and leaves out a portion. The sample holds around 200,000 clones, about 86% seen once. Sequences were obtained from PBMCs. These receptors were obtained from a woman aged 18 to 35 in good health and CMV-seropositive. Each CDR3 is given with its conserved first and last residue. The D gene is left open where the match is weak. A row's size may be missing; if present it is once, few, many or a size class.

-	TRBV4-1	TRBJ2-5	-	TGCGCCAGCAGCCAAGAGACGGGGGGGCAGGGGGCCCAGTACTTC	CASSQETGGQGAQYF
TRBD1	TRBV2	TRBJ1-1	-	TGTGCCAGCAGTACGGGACAGGGGATCGAAGCTTTCTTT	CASSTGQGIEAFF
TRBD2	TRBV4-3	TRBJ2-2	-	TGCGCCAGCAGCCAAGAAAGCGGGGGTCAGGACACCGGGGAGCTGTTTTTT	CASSQESGGQDTGELFF
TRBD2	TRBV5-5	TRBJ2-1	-	TGTGCCAGCAGCTTAGCGGGGGGGCCCCACAATGAGCAGTTCTTC	CASSLAGGPHNEQFF
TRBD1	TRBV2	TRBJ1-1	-	TGTGCCAGCAGTTCGACAGGGGGCATGGCTTTCTTT	CASSSTGGMAFF
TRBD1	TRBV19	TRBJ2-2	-	TGTGCCAGTCGAGACAGGGGGGACACCGGGGAGCTGTTTTTT	CASRDRGDTGELFF
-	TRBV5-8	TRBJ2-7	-	TGTGCCAGCAACTCGGGCAGACAGTCCTACGAGCAGTACTTC	CASNSGRQSYEQYF
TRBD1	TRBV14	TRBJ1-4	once	TGTGCCAGCAGCCAAGTAGGGCGGACCAGGGGGAAACTGTTTTTT	CASSQVGRTRGKLFF
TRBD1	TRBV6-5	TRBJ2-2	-	TGTGCCAGCAGTTACTCGCCTACAGGGGCCGGGGAGCTGTTTTTT	CASSYSPTGAGELFF
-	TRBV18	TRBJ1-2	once	TGTGCCAGCTCACCTTACACCGGGACTAACCAAAACTATGGCTACACCTTC	CASSPYTGTNQNYGYTF
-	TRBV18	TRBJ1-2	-	TGTGCCAGCGCCGCGGGGTTAGGGGCCGGGCCGATTGGCTACACCTTC	CASAAGLGAGPIGYTF
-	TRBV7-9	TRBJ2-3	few	TGTGCCAGCAGCCGGACAGATACGCAGTATTTT	CASSRTDTQYF
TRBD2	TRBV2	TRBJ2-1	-	TGTGCCAGCAAGATGACTAGCGGGGGCCACAATGAGCAGTTCTTC	CASKMTSGGHNEQFF
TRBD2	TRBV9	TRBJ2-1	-	TGTGCCAGCAGCCTAACCCGGGGGGACGATGAGCAGTTCTTC	CASSLTRGDDEQFF
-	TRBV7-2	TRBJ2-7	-	TGTGCCAGCAGCGTCGGCTACGAGCAGTACTTC	CASSVGYEQYF
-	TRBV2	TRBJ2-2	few	TGTGCCAGCAGTGAACTATGGGGGGAGCTGTTTTTT	CASSELWGELFF
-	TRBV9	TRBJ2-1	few	TGTGCCAGCAGCCCGGGGAGGGGGACCTCCTACAATGAGCAGTTCTTC	CASSPGRGTSYNEQFF
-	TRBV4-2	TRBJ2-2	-	TGTGCCAGCAGCCAAGAATCGTCCGGGGAGCTGTTTTTT	CASSQESSGELFF
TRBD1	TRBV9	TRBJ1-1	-	TGTGCCAGCAGCGTAGTTACAGGGGGCACTGAAGCTTTCTTT	CASSVVTGGTEAFF
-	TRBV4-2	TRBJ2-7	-	TGTGCCAGCAGCACGTACCAGGGCTACGAGCAGTACTTC	CASSTYQGYEQYF
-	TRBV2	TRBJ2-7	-	TGTGCCAGCAGTCCCCGACAGACAAAATACGAGCAGTACTTC	CASSPRQTKYEQYF
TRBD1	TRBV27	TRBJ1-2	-	TGTGCCAGCAGTCCCCAGGGGGCTGGGCCGCTCTATGGCTACACCTTC	CASSPQGAGPLYGYTF
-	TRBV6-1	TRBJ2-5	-	TGTGCCAGCAGTGATCTCCAAGAGACCCAGTACTTC	CASSDLQETQYF
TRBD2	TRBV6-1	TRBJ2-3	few	TGTGCCAGCAGTGAATCACCGGGCGGGGGGCCCACAGATACGCAGTATTTT	CASSESPGGGPTDTQYF
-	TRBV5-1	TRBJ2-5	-	TGCGCCAGCAGCTTTCAGGGTCGAGAGACCCAGTACTTC	CASSFQGRETQYF
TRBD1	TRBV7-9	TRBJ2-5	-	TGTGCCAGCAGCTTAGCTACAGGGGGAGAGACCCAGTACTTC	CASSLATGGETQYF
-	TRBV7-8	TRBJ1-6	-	TGTGCCAGCAGCTTATCCTCGCACGGCTCCTATAATTCACCCCTCCACTTT	CASSLSSHGSYNSPLHF
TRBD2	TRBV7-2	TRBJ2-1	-	TGTGCCAGCAGCTACAGCGGGGGGACCTACAATGAGCAGTTCTTC	CASSYSGGTYNEQFF
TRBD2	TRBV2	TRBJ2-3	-	TGTGCCAGCAGGATAGCGGGGATAACAGATACGCAGTATTTT	CASRIAGITDTQYF
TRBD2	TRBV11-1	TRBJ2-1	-	TGTGCCAGCAGAGATCTAGCGGGGGGGCGGTTCAATGAGCAGTTCTTC	CASRDLAGGRFNEQFF
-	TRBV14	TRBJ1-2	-	TGTGCCAGCAGAGGGGGTAACTATGGCTACACCTTC	CASRGGNYGYTF
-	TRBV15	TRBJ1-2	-	TGTGCCACCAGCAGAGATCCAACAGGGAGGGAAGGGAATGGCTACACCTTC	CATSRDPTGREGNGYTF
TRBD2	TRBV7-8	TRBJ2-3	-	TGTGCCAGCAGCCCTGATAGGGCGGGGGGGCGACTCGTTACGCAGTATTTT	CASSPDRAGGRLVTQYF
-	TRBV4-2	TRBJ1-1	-	TGTGCCAGCAGCCAAGAACGCAGGAACACTGAAGCTTTCTTT	CASSQERRNTEAFF
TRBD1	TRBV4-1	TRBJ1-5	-	TGCGCCAGCCGAGGGGGCGGACGTCAGCCCCAGCATTTT	CASRGGGRQPQHF
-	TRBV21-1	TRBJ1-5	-	TGTGCCAGCCCCGCCTTCCCCGGGGATCAGCCCCAGCATTTT	CASPAFPGDQPQHF
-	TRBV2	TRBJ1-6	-	TGTGCCAGCAGTGAGAGGCAGTCATTTAATTCACCCCTCCACTTT	CASSERQSFNSPLHF
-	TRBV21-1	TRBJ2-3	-	TGTGCCAGCAGCAAAGCGCTCGGAGTTTCGCAGTATTTT	CASSKALGVSQYF
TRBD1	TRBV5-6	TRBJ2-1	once	TGTGCCAGCAGCCAGCTAACCGGGACAGGGGAGCAGTTCTTC	CASSQLTGTGEQFF
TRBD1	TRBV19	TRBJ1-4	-	TGTGCCAGTCACGGACAGGGGGGAGAAAAACTGTTTTTT	CASHGQGGEKLFF
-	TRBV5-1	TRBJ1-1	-	TGCGCCAGCAGCTTGTCCGGGGAGAGGAACACTGAAGCTTTCTTT	CASSLSGERNTEAFF
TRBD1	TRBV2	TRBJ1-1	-	TGTGCCAGCAGCTCTAAACAGGGGATGTCTGAAGCTTTCTTT	CASSSKQGMSEAFF
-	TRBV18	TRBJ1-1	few	TGTGCCAGCTCTGCCGACAGAAACACTGAAGCTTTCTTT	CASSADRNTEAFF
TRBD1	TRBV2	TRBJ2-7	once	TGTGCCAGCAGTGAAGCGCCCGGACAGGGGGGCGAGCAGTACTTC	CASSEAPGQGGEQYF
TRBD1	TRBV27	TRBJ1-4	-	TGTGCCAGCAGCCCAACAGGGGGTTCTGAAAAACTGTTTTTT	CASSPTGGSEKLFF
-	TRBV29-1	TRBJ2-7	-	TGCAGCGTTGATCGCGGGTTCGGCGAGCAGTACTTC	CSVDRGFGEQYF
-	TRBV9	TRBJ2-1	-	TGTGCCAGCGGCAATCGGGGGTACTCCTACAATGAGCAGTTCTTC	CASGNRGYSYNEQFF
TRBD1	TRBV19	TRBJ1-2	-	TGTGCCAGTAGTATCACCAGGGGGCAGGGTGGCTACACCTTC	CASSITRGQGGYTF
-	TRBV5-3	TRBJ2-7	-	TGTGCCAGAAGCGGAGGGGTTTGTAGTACCCACGAGCAGTACTTC	CARSGGVCSTHEQYF
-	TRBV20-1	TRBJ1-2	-	TGCAGTGCTAGGACAGGCTATGGCTACACCTTC	CSARTGYGYTF